This entry lists 24 T cell receptor beta chains sequenced from one sample in a study of blood T cell repertoires in COVID-19. Sequenced by immunoSEQ multiplex PCR; TCRdb stores in-frame clones only, minus some. The sample yields some 300,000 clones, more than 75% seen once. The sequenced sample was PBMCs or T cells enriched from blood (not recorded which). All receptors come from an older woman in a cohort exposed to, infected with or recovered from COVID-19 (not recorded which).

The rearrangement uses TRBV4-2 and TRBJ2-7, with TRBD2 matching 11 bases. Germline V lookup: CDR1 LGHNA, CDR2 YNFKEQ. Trimming at V came to 0 bases and at J to 3 bases, leaving 1 base not matched to a gene. The CDR3 extends over 15 amino acids. CDR3 protein: CASSQEGTSGYEQYF. In DNA, the CDR3 is TGTGCCAGCAGCCAAGAAGGGACTAGCGGCTACGAGCAGTACTTC.

This clone has a single count. The rearrangement joins TRBV4-1 to TRBJ1-2, with TRBD1 matching over 8 bases. CDR1 is MGHRA, CDR2 YSYEKL, per germline. After removal of 2 bases from V and 7 bases from J, the junction contained 6 bases not matched to a gene. This CDR3 spans 14 amino acids. CDR3 loop: CASSQPDRAGGYTF. The CDR3, as DNA: TGCGCCAGCAGCCAACCGGACAGGGCTGGTGGCTACACCTTC.

This chain joins TRBV5-1 and TRBJ2-5, with D tentatively TRBD1 (5 bases). Germline CDR1 is SGHRS and CDR2 is YFSETQ. V was pared by 0 bases and J by 3 bases, with 9 bases between. The CDR3 runs 14 residues. The CDR3 bases are TGCGCCAGCAGCTTGGGAAAGGGGAAAGAGACCCAGTACTTC. Residues: CASSLGKGKETQYF.

V usage is TRBV9 and J usage is TRBJ1-1; D is perhaps TRBD1 (5 bases). The V and J ends lost 2 bases and 0 bases respectively, with 8 bases between them. The CDR3 contains 14 residues. The germline V gene encodes CDR1 SGDLS and CDR2 YYNGEE. The CDR3 DNA reads TGTGCCAGCAGCGTGACAGAGCTGAACACTGAAGCTTTCTTT. Amino acid sequence: CASSVTELNTEAFF.

The chain carries TRBV27 and TRBJ2-1, with TRBD2 matching over 9 bases. V trimming: 3 bases; J trimming: 9 bases; junction bases outside the gene matches: 9. This CDR3 comprises 15 residues. Germline CDR1 is MNHEY and CDR2 is SMNVEV (reference sequence). Here the CDR3 reads CASSLAVAGVLEQFF. The CDR3 DNA is TGTGCCAGCAGTTTGGCGGTAGCGGGAGTTCTTGAGCAGTTCTTC.

The DNA of the CDR3 is TGTGCCAGTAGTATCGACGGGACAGCTTATTCACCCCTCCACTTT. This sequence encodes CASSIDGTAYSPLHF. V usage is TRBV19 and J usage is TRBJ1-6, with 7 positions matching TRBD1. The CDR3 covers 15 residues. Germline trimming cut 3 bases from V and 8 bases from J; bases unmatched to any gene: 7. In germline, CDR1 is LNHDA, CDR2 SQIVND (reference sequence). The variable domain in full, completed from reference TRBV19 and TRBJ1-6, reads DGGITQSPKYLFRKEGQNVTLSCEQNLNHDAMYWYRQDPGQGLRLIYYSQIVNDFQKGDIAEGYSVSREKKESFPLTVTSAQKNPTAFYLCASSIDGTAYSPLHFGNGTRLTVT.

This clone was recorded once. The J gene is TRBJ2-7, the V gene TRBV19, with 8 bases that match TRBD1. With 6 bases clipped from V and 7 bases from J, the junction kept 11 bases outside the gene matches. CDR3 length equals 14 residues. CDR1 LNHDA and CDR2 SQIVND come from the germline V gene (reference sequence). The CDR3: CASRLIQGAGEQYF. In DNA, the CDR3 is TGTGCCAGTAGGCTGATCCAGGGGGCGGGGGAGCAGTACTTC.

This sequence joins TRBV28 and TRBJ1-5; D unclear. The ends were cut back, 3 bases at V and 9 bases at J, with 9 bases in the middle. CDR3 size: 12 residues. Germline V gene data show CDR1 as MDHEN and CDR2 as SYDVKM. The CDR3 sequence is CASSLIEGPQHF. The CDR3 DNA reads as TGTGCCAGCAGTTTGATTGAGGGGCCCCAGCATTTT.

The genes are TRBV12-5 and TRBJ2-1; 11 bases agree with TRBD2. J was trimmed by 7 bases and V by 0 bases; bases with no gene match: 17. The CDR3 spans 20 residues. Germline CDR1 reads LGHNT; CDR2 reads FRNRAP. CDR3 loop: CASGLVLDREGLAASNEQFF. The CDR3 DNA reads as TGTGCTAGTGGTTTGGTACTGGACAGGGAGGGACTAGCGGCCTCTAATGAGCAGTTCTTC. Filled out from reference TRBV12-5 and TRBJ2-1, the complete variable domain reads DARVTQTPRHKVTEMGQEVTMRCQPILGHNTVFWYRQTMMQGLELLAYFRNRAPLDDSGMPKDRFSAEMPDATLATLKIQPSEPRDSAVYFCASGLVLDREGLAASNEQFFGPGTRLTVL.

The CDR3 spells CASSVGTGTNTGELFF. CDR3 coding DNA: TGTGCCAGCAGTGTCGGGACAGGAACGAACACCGGGGAGCTGTTTTTT. This sequence joins TRBV27 and TRBJ2-2; 8 nucleotides agree with TRBD1. Germline V gene lookup returns CDR1 MNHEY and CDR2 SMNVEV (reference sequence). CDR3 size: 16 residues. After removal of 5 bases from V and 0 bases from J, the junction contained 5 bases not matched to a gene.

The genes are TRBV5-8 and TRBJ2-2, with D perhaps TRBD2 (5 bases). Per germline, CDR1 SGHTS and CDR2 YDEGEE. The CDR3 loop spans 14 amino acids. Trimming cost V 4 bases and J 3 bases, with 10 bases left between them. The CDR3 DNA reads TGTGCCAGCAGCGAGGGTTCGGACACCGGGGAGCTGTTTTTT. This encodes CASSEGSDTGELFF.

V usage is TRBV20-1 and J usage is TRBJ1-1; tentative D call: TRBD1 (5 bases). The germline CDR1 and CDR2 sequences are DFQATT and SNEGSKA (reference sequence). The ends were cut back, 3 bases at V and 5 bases at J, with 10 bases in the middle. This CDR3 is 12 amino acids long. The CDR3 nucleotides are TGCAGTGCTAGTGGGGGAGGTACTGAAGCTTTCTTT. As protein: CSASGGGTEAFF.

This clone was detected only once. The V gene is TRBV7-2, the J gene TRBJ2-1; possibly TRBD1 for D (5 bases). The V and J ends lost 2 bases and 4 bases respectively, with 12 bases between them. The CDR3 extends over 15 amino acids. Germline values: CDR1 SGHTA, CDR2 FQGNSA. The CDR3 here is CASSLLGQVYNEQFF. The CDR3 DNA reads as TGTGCCAGCAGCTTACTTGGACAAGTATACAATGAGCAGTTCTTC.

In nucleotides, the CDR3 is TGTGCCAGCAGTCTCGGGACTATTATTAGAACAGATACGCAGTATTTT. Translation: CASSLGTIIRTDTQYF. The V and J genes are TRBV6-2 or TRBV6-3 and TRBJ2-3, with 7 bases fitting TRBD2. Trimming at V came to 5 bases and at J to 3 bases, leaving 11 bases not matched to a gene. The CDR3 is made up of 16 amino acids. CDR1 and CDR2 from the germline V gene are MNHEY and SVGEGT.

The rearrangement joins TRBV15 to TRBJ2-3; D might be TRBD1 (5 bases). V lost 0 bases to trimming and J lost 1 base, with 11 bases between them. Germline V gives CDR1 LNHNV, CDR2 YYDKDF (reference sequence). CDR3 length: 16 amino acids. The CDR3 reads CATSREQVIRTDTQYF. As DNA, the CDR3 is TGTGCCACCAGCAGAGAACAGGTTATACGCACAGATACGCAGTATTTT.

J is TRBJ2-1 and V is TRBV28; 8 positions agree with TRBD2. The CDR3 is made up of 14 amino acids. J lost 8 bases, V lost 11 bases, and 14 bases had no gene match. The germline CDR1 and CDR2 sequences are MDHEN and SYDVKM. The CDR3 bases are TGTGCCGTCGGAGCGGGACTAGTTAGGCATGAGCAGTTCTTC. Translating it yields CAVGAGLVRHEQFF.

The CDR3 loop reads CASSLKFGLAGADTQYF. In DNA, the CDR3 is TGTGCCAGCAGCTTAAAGTTCGGGCTAGCGGGAGCAGATACGCAGTATTTT. The chain links TRBV7-3 to TRBJ2-3; 10 bases line up with TRBD2. The CDR3 sequence is 17 residues long. Germline values: CDR1 SGHTA, CDR2 FQGTGA. V shed 1 base, J shed 4 bases, and the junction held 8 bases outside the gene matches.

The chain carries TRBV4-3 and TRBJ2-1; 11 bases fit TRBD2. CDR1 is LGHNA, CDR2 YSLEER, per germline. Trimming cost V 3 bases and J 3 bases; bases outside gene matches: 13. CDR3 size: 19 residues. Written as DNA, the CDR3 is TGCGCCAGCAGCCAGGACCCCCACCTAGCGGGGGGAGGCTACAATGAGCAGTTCTTC. This sequence encodes CASSQDPHLAGGGYNEQFF.

The rearrangement uses TRBV24-1 and TRBJ2-1; TRBD1 aligns across 11 bases. There are 17 residues in the CDR3. Germline values: CDR1 KGHDR, CDR2 SFDVKD. V gave up 1 base and J gave up 8 bases; unmatched junction bases: 9. Here the CDR3 reads CATSDFRDRGRGDEQFF. The DNA of the CDR3 is TGTGCCACCAGTGATTTTAGGGACAGGGGGAGAGGGGATGAGCAGTTCTTC.

The rearrangement joins TRBV4-1 to TRBJ2-3, with a weak D call TRBD2 (6 bases). V was pared by 0 bases and J by 3 bases, with 16 bases between. Germline lookup yields CDR1 MGHRA and CDR2 YSYEKL. The CDR3 contains 17 residues. The CDR3 sequence: CASSQEPPGEVTDTQYF. The CDR3 DNA is TGCGCCAGCAGCCAAGAACCCCCGGGAGAGGTTACAGATACGCAGTATTTT.

The chain combines TRBV21-1 with TRBJ1-2; the table's D gene call, TRBD1, was not cross checked with the DNA. TRBV21-1 is a pseudogene segment. This CDR3 contains 13 residues. This CDR3 reads CASFPTGYYGYTF. As DNA, the CDR3 is TGTGCCAGCTTCCCCACAGGTTACTATGGCTACACCTTC.

The chain carries TRBV7-9 and TRBJ1-1, with TRBD1 identical over 8 bases. J lost 6 bases, V lost 3 bases, and 9 bases had no gene match. The CDR3 extends over 15 amino acids. CDR1 and CDR2 from the germline V gene are SEHNR and FQNEAQ (reference sequence). CDR3 loop: CASSFYSTGASEAFF. The CDR3 coding sequence is TGTGCCAGCAGCTTTTACTCGACAGGGGCTTCTGAAGCTTTCTTT. Supplemented by reference TRBV7-9 and TRBJ1-1, the full variable domain reads DTGVSQNPRHKITKRGQNVTFRCDPISEHNRLYWYRQTLGQGPEFLTYFQNEAQLEKSRLLSDRFSAERPKGSFSTLEIQRTEQGDSAMYLCASSFYSTGASEAFFGQGTRLTVV.

V gene TRBV19 combines with J gene TRBJ1-4, with a possible D match to TRBD1 (5 bases). Trimming took off 3 bases at V and 8 bases at J, with 13 bases between the two ends. The V gene's germline CDR1 is LNHDA and CDR2 SQIVND (reference sequence). The length of the CDR3 is 14 residues. This CDR3 reads CASSISRVGEKLFF. The CDR3 DNA follows: TGTGCCAGTAGTATCTCCAGGGTTGGGGAAAAACTGTTTTTT.

The CDR3 nucleotides read TGTGCCAGCAGCCCGACAGGGGGCCTCACTGAAGCTTTCTTT. Translated, it gives CASSPTGGLTEAFF. The J gene is TRBJ1-1, the V gene TRBV7-9; 10 nucleotides agree with TRBD1. Germline values: CDR1 SEHNR, CDR2 FQNEAQ (reference sequence). The CDR3 has 14 residues. After removal of 5 bases from V and 4 bases from J, the junction contained 4 bases not matched to a gene.